The T cell receptor beta chain described here comes from a study of blood T cell repertoires in COVID-19 (dated by TCRdb to 2019 to 2021). In the study overall: Collaborator samples came from the United States, Italy and Spain and covered acute and convalescent phases of COVID-19. The prospective study material was composed of cDNA or gDNA derived from T cells, B-cell-depleted T cells, or PBMCs. Deeply sampled blood TCRbeta repertoires from subjects exposed to, actively infected with, or recovered from COVID-19 were included in the dataset. Samples were obtained from the ongoing ImmuneRACE study (first 160 participants) and from 950 to 1,500 subjects provided by 6 global collaborators. A de-identified subject ID, COVID-19 status, age in years and sex were almost always included in the sample metadata. Where HLA class I and class II types were available, the types were taken from metadata supplied by the sample provider, not from assay-based typing. The repertoires were released in a freely available public database meant as a resource for research on the immune response to SARS-CoV-2.

Results and caveats for the whole study, not just this receptor: The quantity of clinical and demographic metadata differed by source and by participant and was supplied without curation.

V and J are trimmed by 2 bases and 0 bases, and the gene matches miss 5 bases of the junction. The CDR3 goes from the cysteine to the phenylalanine over 16 residues. Only the CDR3 portion is preserved as DNA: 48 bases, with reading frame beginning at the first base. The CDR1 and CDR2 encoded by the germline V gene (reference sequence) are MNHNY and SVGAGI. Each collaborating institution followed its own protocols to collect whole blood in K2EDTA tubes. For TCRbeta analysis, collaborator samples were shipped as frozen whole blood, as isolated PBMCs, or as DNA extracted from either sample type. TCRbeta CDR3 regions were amplified from genomic DNA by means of the immunoSEQ Assay, a bias-controlled multiplex PCR. For the original study's pipeline: The number of nucleated cells in each sample was estimated from the amplification of reference gene primers within the assay. To quantify the absolute abundance of each unique TCRbeta CDR3 rearrangement, sequence reads were collapsed and filtered. Productive Simpson clonality was computed per sample as the square root of Simpson's diversity index over productive rearrangements. As stored in TCRdb, this immuneACCESS dataset retains in-frame rearrangements with V and J assigned. A fraction of the clones does not appear; measured against another copy, unresolved V genes explain less than half of the discrepancy, and the remainder lacks a known reason. V and J calls and clone size are given by that table; D and trimming were obtained from the DNA. Present in this sample are a few hundred thousand clones, 82% of which were seen just once. The leading ten clones occupy around 3.3% of the sample.

As concerns this clone: This receptor's antigen is unknown. The record has no base qualities; no much larger clone is one base away.

Recombination linked TRBV6-6 to TRBJ1-1; 8 bases in the junction line up with TRBD1. Sequenced material: peripheral blood. The TCR sequence derives from a woman aged 18-30 years with acute or convalescent COVID-19. The sequenced DNA is TGTGCCAGCAGTTACCGTGGACAGGGAATGAACACTGAAGCTTTCTTT. Its protein is CASSYRGQGMNTEAFF.